This T cell receptor beta chain is from a study of Tregs in tolerant kidney transplant recipients. Using immunoSEQ multiplex PCR, the repertoire was profiled, and TCRdb retains in-frame clones only, with some absent. The sample records 50,000 to 75,000 clones, 95% to 98% being singletons. This clone was seen a few times. The sequencing used Tregs from blood, collected before the transplant. This TCR was recovered from a human donor who received a combined kidney and bone marrow transplant.

CDR3 in DNA: TGTGCCAGCAGTGACGGGGGGGACACTAGCAATCAGCCCCAGCATTTT. It specifies CASSDGGDTSNQPQHF. This chain connects TRBV6-1 to TRBJ1-5, with D tentatively TRBD1 (6 bases). The CDR3 is made up of 16 amino acids. The V gene lost 3 bases and the J gene lost 0 bases, with 12 bases spanning the gap. Germline V gene sequence: CDR1 MNHNS, CDR2 SASEGT.